This entry lists 15 T cell receptor beta chains sequenced from one sample in a study of T cells in Graves' hyperthyroidism and ophthalmopathy. Authors of the study amplified TCR beta CDR3 regions from RNA transcripts. The TCR CDR3 first-round RT-PCR relied on the HTBI primer set. TCRdb itself ran the multiplex PCR reads through MiXCR, one entry per CDR3 protein. The table has hundreds of thousands of distinct CDR3 sequences, roughly 14% seen once. The sample comprised blood. The receptors were gathered from a man aged 18-30 years with Graves' ophthalmopathy.

This clonotype was seen more than once but under ten times. The rearrangement links TRBV6-2 or TRBV6-3 to TRBJ2-2; D call uncertain. The CDR3 consists of 12 residues. CDR1 MNHEY and CDR2 SVGEGT come from the germline V gene. Between the trimmed V and J ends, which lost 2 bases and 13 bases, there was a span of 11 bases. CDR3 nucleotide sequence: TGTGCCAGCAGTTACGGGGAAAGAGGGCTGTTTTTT. The encoded protein is CASSYGERGLFF.

There are a few counts of this clonotype. V and J are TRBV9 and TRBJ2-3; D not certain. The V gene's germline CDR1 is SGDLS and CDR2 YYNGEE. CDR3 size: 13 residues. V shed 2 bases and J shed 3 bases, with 7 bases lying between them. The CDR3 DNA reads as TGTGCCAGCAGCGTCCCAGGAACAGATACGCAGTATTTT. It codes for CASSVPGTDTQYF.

This clonotype was recorded at least ten times. This sequence joins TRBV6-1 and TRBJ1-2; unclear D gene. The germline V gene encodes CDR1 MNHNS and CDR2 SASEGT. Trimming left V 1 base short and J 8 bases short, with 5 bases between. The CDR3 spans 11 residues. The CDR3 bases are TGTGCCAGCAGTGAAGGAGGCGGCTACACCTTC. Translating it yields CASSEGGGYTF.

This clonotype was seen many times. V and J are TRBV5-1 and TRBJ1-5; 12 bases agree with TRBD1. V lost 3 bases, J lost 6 bases, and 10 bases stayed unmatched. Germline V CDR1 and CDR2: SGHRS, YFSETQ. The CDR3 loop spans 17 amino acids. DNA for the CDR3: TGCGCCAGCAGCTACTCTCCGGGACAGGGGGCGGGTCAGCCCCAGCATTTT. Amino acid sequence: CASSYSPGQGAGQPQHF.

This clonotype was observed a handful of times. This rearrangement joins TRBV9 to TRBJ2-7; 9 bases are shared with TRBD2. There are 18 residues in the CDR3. Germline CDR1 is SGDLS and CDR2 is YYNGEE. V trimming: 5 bases; J trimming: 0 bases; junction bases outside the gene matches: 15. Here the CDR3 reads CASSRGLATWGSSYEQYF. DNA for the CDR3: TGTGCCAGCAGTAGGGGACTAGCCACCTGGGGCAGCTCCTACGAGCAGTACTTC.

This clonotype came up a few times. The J gene is TRBJ2-1, the V gene TRBV5-4; 7 bases match TRBD2. The V gene's germline CDR1 is SGHNT and CDR2 YYREEE (reference sequence). V lost 0 bases, J lost 4 bases, and 7 bases stayed unmatched. CDR3 length equals 16 residues. The CDR3 nucleotides are TGTGCCAGCAGCTTGGATGCGGGGGATAATTACAATGAGCAGTTCTTC. Translation: CASSLDAGDNYNEQFF.

This clonotype showed up many times. The CDR3, as DNA: TGTGCCAGCGATTCGAGACACATCAATCAGCCCCAGCATTTT. Translation gives CASDSRHINQPQHF. V gene TRBV2 combines with J gene TRBJ1-5; no definite D call. Germline V lookup: CDR1 SNHLY, CDR2 FYNNEI. This CDR3 is built from 14 residues. Deletions cut 8 bases from V and 3 bases from J, with 14 bases between.

This clonotype has ten or more counts. This chain connects TRBV3-1 to TRBJ2-7, with unresolved D. The CDR3 is 12 residues long. The V end lost 1 base, the J end lost 4 bases, and 5 bases lay between the germline ends. Per germline, CDR1 LGHDT and CDR2 YNNKEL (reference sequence). The CDR3 loop reads CASSQALYEQYF. As DNA, the CDR3 is TGTGCCAGCAGCCAAGCTCTTTACGAGCAGTACTTC.

This clonotype was counted many times. CDR3 residues: CASRQDRVDTEAFF. In DNA form, the CDR3 reads TGTGCCAGCAGGCAAGACAGAGTTGACACTGAAGCTTTCTTT. The chain recombines TRBV2 with TRBJ1-1, with D possibly TRBD1 on 5 matching bases. Germline V lookup: CDR1 SNHLY, CDR2 FYNNEI. The CDR3 is 14 amino acids. V lost 6 bases and J lost 3, with 14 bases in between. Full variable domain (outside the CDR3, taken from reference TRBV2 and TRBJ1-1): EPEVTQTPSHQVTQMGQEVILRCVPISNHLYFYWYRQILGQKVEFLVSFYNNEISEKSEIFDDQFSVERPDGSNFTLKIRSTKLEDSAMYFCASRQDRVDTEAFFGQGTRLTVV.

This clonotype was counted once. J is TRBJ1-2 and V is TRBV5-4; perhaps TRBD1 as D (5 bases). With 1 base removed from V and 6 bases from J, the gap between germline ends came to 13 bases. The CDR3 contains 14 residues. Germline CDR1 reads SGHNT; CDR2 reads YYREEE (reference sequence). Here the CDR3 DNA reads TGTGCCAGCAGCTTGTGGGGGATCATCCATGGCTACACCTTC. This encodes CASSLWGIIHGYTF.

The sample holds many counts of this clonotype. The chain combines TRBV7-2 with TRBJ1-1; 7 nucleotides match TRBD1. CDR1 is SGHTA and CDR2 is FQGNSA in the germline V gene. With 3 bases clipped from V and 13 bases from J, the junction kept 5 bases outside the gene matches. The CDR3 loop spans 11 amino acids. CDR3 bases: TGTGCCAGCAGCTTGGACAGGTGGTGTTTCTTT. Protein: CASSLDRWCFF.

This clonotype was counted ten times or more. The CDR3 protein is CASSQGGGTSSDQPQHF. The DNA for the CDR3 is TGTGCCAGCAGCCAAGGAGGGGGCACATCTTCTGATCAGCCCCAGCATTTT. The V call is TRBV3-1, the J call TRBJ1-5, with TRBD1 identical over 7 bases. The junction had 11 bases not matched to a gene; V was cut back by 1 base and J by 5 bases. CDR1 is LGHDT and CDR2 is YNNKEL in the germline V gene (reference sequence). The length of the CDR3 is 17 residues.

This clonotype was counted ten times or more. This chain links TRBV6-1 with TRBJ1-5; D not certain. V was clipped by 4 bases and J by 5 bases, with 9 bases between them. Germline CDR1 is MNHNS and CDR2 is SASEGT. The CDR3 extends over 13 amino acids. CDR3 in DNA: TGTGCCAGCAGTGTGTTCCTCGATCAGCCCCAGCATTTT. Its translation is CASSVFLDQPQHF.

The rearrangement joins TRBV6-1 to TRBJ2-3, with TRBD2 matching 11 bases. The germline V gene has CDR1 MNHNS and CDR2 SASEGT. The CDR3 length is 15 residues. Trimming took 5 bases from V and 6 from J; bases not matched to a gene: 7. CDR3 sequence (DNA): TGTGCCAGCAGTCAGATAGCGGGGGGGCCGGATACGCAGTATTTT. Translated, it gives CASSQIAGGPDTQYF.

This clonotype was picked up a small number of times. CDR3 in amino acids: CATSDLGQDTDTQYF. DNA for the CDR3: TGTGCCACCAGTGATTTGGGACAGGACACAGATACGCAGTATTTT. J is TRBJ2-3 and V is TRBV24-1, with 7 bases matching TRBD1. Per germline, CDR1 KGHDR and CDR2 SFDVKD. The ends lost 0 bases at V and 2 bases at J; junction bases unmatched: 1. The CDR3 has 15 amino acids.